This note documents a single TCR beta chain sequence. CDR3 length: 18 amino acids. Trimming took off 0 bases at V and 5 bases at J, with 19 bases between the two ends. Germline-derived CDR1 and CDR2 are LNHNV and YYDKDF (reference sequence). These data originate in a study of blood T cell repertoires in COVID-19. Study-wide background: Some COVID-19 samples were acute and others convalescent; all came from the United States, Italy and Spain. Nucleic acid was either cDNA or gDNA, and it came from T cells, B-cell-depleted T cells, or PBMCs.

In the study's own analysis: Estimates of nucleated cell counts were drawn from the amplification of reference gene primers. Data came from immunoSEQ multiplex PCR; TCRdb stores just in-frame clones and leaves some out. That table supplies the V and J calls and clone size; D and trimming were determined from the DNA. Of roughly 200,000 clones listed, about 85% are singletons. This receptor was obtained from a woman older than 75 with COVID-19, enrolled during active disease. Sequenced: peripheral blood. The chain is built from TRBV15 and TRBJ1-4, with D perhaps matching TRBD1 (6 bases). CDR3 residues: CATSRDPTGSFWNEKLFF. The CDR3 coding sequence is TGTGCCACCAGCAGAGATCCAACAGGGTCTTTTTGGAATGAAAAACTGTTTTTT.